This record concerns one T cell receptor beta chain sequence. Its antigen is not known. This entry is derived from a study of T-cell memory formation after mild COVID-19. Study-wide findings and caveats: Clones shrinking between day 15 and 85 showed a balanced CD4/CD8 split, and those that grew later tilted toward CD4+.

The authors produced TCR alpha and TCR beta cDNA libraries with sample barcodes and UMIs by 5'RACE using constant-segment primers. TCRdb re-called the 5' RACE reads with MiXCR, one entry per CDR3 protein. The table has about 340,000 distinct CDR3 sequences, 15% seen once; the top ten hold about 22%. Germline V CDR1 and CDR2: MNHNY, SVGAGI (reference sequence). The trim removed 7 bases at V and 7 bases at J, leaving 9 bases unmatched. The CDR3 has 14 amino acids. The chain couples TRBV6-6 to TRBJ2-1, with 8 bases lining up with TRBD1. Source material: PBMCs or a T cell subset sorted from them (not recorded which). The origin of this receptor is a man aged 18 to 29 who had mild COVID-19 (a few samples of this study predate the infection). Cell type and time point are not known. CDR3: CASTQQGVLNEQFF. As DNA, the CDR3 is TGTGCCAGCACACAACAGGGGGTACTAAATGAGCAGTTCTTC.